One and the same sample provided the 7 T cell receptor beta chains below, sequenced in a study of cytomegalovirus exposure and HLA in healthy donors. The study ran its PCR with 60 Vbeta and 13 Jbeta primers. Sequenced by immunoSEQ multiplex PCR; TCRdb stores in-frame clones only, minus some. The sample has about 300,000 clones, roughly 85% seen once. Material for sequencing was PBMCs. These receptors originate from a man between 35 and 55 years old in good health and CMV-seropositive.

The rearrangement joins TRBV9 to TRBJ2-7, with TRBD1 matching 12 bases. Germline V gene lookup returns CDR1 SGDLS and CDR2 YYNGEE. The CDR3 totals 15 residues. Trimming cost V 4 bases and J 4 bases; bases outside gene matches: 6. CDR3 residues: CASSPGTGGPYEQYF. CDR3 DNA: TGTGCCAGCAGCCCGGGGACAGGGGGCCCGTACGAGCAGTACTTC.

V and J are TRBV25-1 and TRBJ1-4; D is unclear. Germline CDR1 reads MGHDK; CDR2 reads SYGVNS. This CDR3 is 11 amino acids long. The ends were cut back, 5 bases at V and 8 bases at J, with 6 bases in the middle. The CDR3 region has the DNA TGTGCCAGCAGTTGGGCAGAAAAACTGTTTTTT. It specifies CASSWAEKLFF.

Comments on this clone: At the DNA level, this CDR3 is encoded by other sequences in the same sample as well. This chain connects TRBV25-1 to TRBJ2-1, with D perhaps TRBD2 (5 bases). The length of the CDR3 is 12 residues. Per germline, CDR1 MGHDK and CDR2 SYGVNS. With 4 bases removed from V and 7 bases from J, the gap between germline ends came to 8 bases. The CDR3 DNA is TGTGCCAGCAGTGCGGGGTTGAATGAGCAGTTCTTC. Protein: CASSAGLNEQFF. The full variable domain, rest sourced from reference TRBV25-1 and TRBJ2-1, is EADIYQTPRYLVIGTGKKITLECSQTMGHDKMYWYQQDPGMELHLIHYSYGVNSTEKGDLSSESTVSRIRTEHFPLTLESARPSHTSQYLCASSAGLNEQFFGPGTRLTVL.

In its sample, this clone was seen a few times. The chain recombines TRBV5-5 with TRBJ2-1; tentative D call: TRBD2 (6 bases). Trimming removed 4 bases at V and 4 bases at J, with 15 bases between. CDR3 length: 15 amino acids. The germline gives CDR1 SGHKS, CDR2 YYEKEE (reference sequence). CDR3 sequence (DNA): TGTGCCAGCAGCGAGGGACTGGAACTTTACAATGAGCAGTTCTTC. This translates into CASSEGLELYNEQFF.

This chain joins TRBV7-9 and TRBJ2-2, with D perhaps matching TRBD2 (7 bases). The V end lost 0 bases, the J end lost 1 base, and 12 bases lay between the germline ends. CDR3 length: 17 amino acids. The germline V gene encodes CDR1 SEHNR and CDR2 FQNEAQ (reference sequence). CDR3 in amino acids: CASSLAGGGMNTGELFF. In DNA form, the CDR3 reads TGTGCCAGCAGCTTAGCGGGAGGGGGTATGAACACCGGGGAGCTGTTTTTT.

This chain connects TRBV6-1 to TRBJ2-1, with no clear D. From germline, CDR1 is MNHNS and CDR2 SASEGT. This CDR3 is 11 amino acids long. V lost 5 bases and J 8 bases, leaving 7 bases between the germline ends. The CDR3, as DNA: TGTGCCAGCAGTTACATCGATGAGCAGTTCTTC. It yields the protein CASSYIDEQFF.

Written as DNA, the CDR3 is TGTGCCACCAGCCAAGGACAGTCCTACGAGCAGTACTTC. This codes for CATSQGQSYEQYF. The J gene is TRBJ2-7, the V gene TRBV15; TRBD1 is a possible D gene (6 bases). CDR1 is LNHNV and CDR2 is YYDKDF in the germline V gene (reference sequence). V was shortened by 5 bases and J by 1 base, with 9 bases between the two germline ends. There are 13 residues in the CDR3.